Presented here are 5 T cell receptor beta chains from one specimen sequenced in a study of cytomegalovirus exposure and HLA in healthy donors. Primers included in the PCR were 60 Vbeta and 13 Jbeta primers. Profiling relied on immunoSEQ multiplex PCR, and the TCRdb table lists in-frame clones only, not all of them. The sample lists some 180,000 clones, over 65% occurring once. The sample taken for sequencing was PBMCs. Receptors originate from a woman in her fifties or sixties in good health and CMV-seropositive.

The V and J genes are TRBV18 and TRBJ1-2; 11 bases map to TRBD1. This CDR3 comprises 15 residues. V gave up 6 bases and J gave up 6 bases; unmatched junction bases: 9. The germline V gene encodes CDR1 KGHSH and CDR2 LQKENI. The CDR3 sequence is CASSPGTGGTDGYTF. The CDR3 nucleotides are TGTGCCAGCTCGCCGGGGACAGGGGGTACCGATGGCTACACCTTC.

The chain uses TRBV7-2 and TRBJ2-3, with 9 bases lining up with TRBD2. Trimming removed 5 bases from V and 6 bases from J; junction bases left unmatched: 15. Germline V gene lookup returns CDR1 SGHTA and CDR2 FQGNSA. The CDR3 is 17 amino acids. The CDR3 spells CASSPAGGARFDDTQYF. In nucleotides, the CDR3 is TGTGCCAGCAGCCCAGCGGGGGGCGCCCGTTTTGACGATACGCAGTATTTT.

CDR3 amino acids: CASSLLQGGGYEQYF. The CDR3 region has the DNA TGCGCCAGCAGCTTACTACAGGGGGGCGGGTACGAGCAGTACTTC. V gene TRBV5-1 combines with J gene TRBJ2-5, with TRBD1 identical over 8 bases. The end of the DNA aligns better with TRBJ2-7, so the J call may be wrong. CDR1 and CDR2 from the germline V gene are SGHRS and YFSETQ. This CDR3 spans 15 amino acids.

This clone was seen a handful of times. The rearrangement links TRBV5-5 to TRBJ2-7; TRBD2 might be the D (5 bases). Trimming pared 4 bases from V and 7 bases from J, leaving 24 bases between. Germline V gives CDR1 SGHKS, CDR2 YYEKEE (reference sequence). The CDR3 totals 16 residues. The CDR3 here is CASSRTLGNLGEEQYF. CDR3 bases: TGTGCCAGCAGCCGAACATTGGGGAACCTGGGAGAGGAGCAGTACTTC.

The CDR3 region has the DNA TGTGCCAGCAGTTTATCCGGCCCAGGGAGGGGTGGCTACACCTTC. Encoded protein: CASSLSGPGRGGYTF. The rearrangement links TRBV28 to TRBJ1-2; TRBD1 might be the D (5 bases). Trimming pared 1 base from V and 7 bases from J, leaving 16 bases between. The V gene's germline CDR1 is MDHEN and CDR2 SYDVKM. This CDR3 contains 15 residues.